These 5 T cell receptor beta chains were sequenced from one sample in a study of T cells in Graves' hyperthyroidism and ophthalmopathy. RNA transcripts yielded amplified TCR beta CDR3 regions. HTBI primers were used for first-round RT-PCR of the TCR CDR3. TCRdb processed the multiplex PCR reads anew with MiXCR; each CDR3 protein has one entry. The sample consists of around 540,000 distinct CDR3 sequences, about 45% of them appearing once. The sequenced sample was peripheral blood or thyroid tissue (not recorded which). These receptors originate from a woman aged 18 to 35 with Graves' hyperthyroidism.

The chain joins TRBV20-1 to TRBJ1-2, with no clear D. Trimming took off 3 bases at V and 7 bases at J, with 15 bases between the two ends. The CDR3 covers 13 residues. From germline, CDR1 is DFQATT and CDR2 SNEGSKA (reference sequence). In DNA, the CDR3 is TGCAGTGCTAGTGAGTTTGTGGGATCTGGCTACACCTTC. As protein: CSASEFVGSGYTF.

In its sample, this clonotype was seen a few times. The chain links TRBV7-2 to TRBJ1-1; tentative D call: TRBD1 (6 bases). CDR1 and CDR2 (germline): SGHTA, FQGNSA. This CDR3 is built from 16 residues. Trimming took 5 bases from V and 1 from J, leaving 17 bases between them. The CDR3 protein is CASSVVLGGPNTEAFF. CDR3 in DNA: TGTGCCAGCAGCGTAGTTTTAGGGGGGCCGAACACTGAAGCTTTCTTT.

This clonotype has ten or more counts. The V call is TRBV25-1, the J call TRBJ1-2, with D tentatively TRBD1 (6 bases). From germline, CDR1 is MGHDK and CDR2 SYGVNS. The CDR3 sequence is 12 residues long. V dropped 4 bases and J dropped 8 bases, with 11 bases sitting between them. The DNA for the CDR3 is TGTGCCAGCAGTGTTACAGGGCAAGGCTACACCTTC. Translating it yields CASSVTGQGYTF.

The chain recombines TRBV26 with TRBJ2-7; the DNA was not used to check the table's D call, TRBD2. TRBV26 is a documented pseudogene. The CDR3 consists of 15 residues. This CDR3 is CASSLVSGRWHEQYF. CDR3 sequence (DNA): TGTGCCAGCAGTTTGGTGAGCGGGAGATGGCACGAGCAGTACTTC.

The chain links TRBV29-1 to TRBJ1-2; D unresolved. V shed 3 bases and J shed 5 bases, with 13 bases lying between them. The CDR3 length is 13 residues. The germline V gene has CDR1 SQVTM and CDR2 ANQGSEA. CDR3 coding DNA: TGCAGCGTTGACGGAATCGGCCCGTATGGCTACACCTTC. Amino acid sequence: CSVDGIGPYGYTF.